Below, 17 T cell receptor beta chains from the same sample are listed, as sequenced in a study of CD4 and CD8 cells across lung adenocarcinoma regions. Via MiXCR, TCRdb re-called the PCR reads, giving one row per CDR3 protein. The sample lists tens of thousands of distinct CDR3 sequences; roughly 50% were seen once. The sample comprised CD8+ T cells from the center of a lung tumor. The receptor set was obtained from a female donor with lung adenocarcinoma. The CD4 and CD8 labels of this study may be unreliable.

Note on this clonotype: At one boundary the junction diverges from the germline segment, which might be a read error. This chain connects TRBV27 to TRBJ2-3, with 7 bases that match TRBD2. Germline CDR1 is MNHEY and CDR2 is SMNVEV (reference sequence). The CDR3 has 16 residues. The CDR3: CASSGAGPGSTDTQYF. CDR3 DNA: TGTGCCAGCAGTGGAGCGGGGCCGGGGTCCACAGACACGCAGTACTTT.

V gene TRBV6-1 combines with J gene TRBJ1-2, with 8 positions matching TRBD1. The germline V gene has CDR1 MNHNS and CDR2 SASEGT. The CDR3 is 15 amino acids. The J segment lost 8 bases and the V segment lost 3 bases, leaving 11 bases of the junction unmatched. CDR3 region: CASSDGTGTYLGYTF. CDR3 nucleotides: TGTGCCAGCAGTGACGGGACAGGAACCTACTTAGGCTACACCTTC.

The J gene is TRBJ2-3, the V gene TRBV11-2; D is possibly TRBD1 or TRBD2 (6 bases each). With the DNA end fitting TRBJ2-7 better, the J assignment may be wrong. CDR1 and CDR2 (germline): SGHAT, FQNNGV. CDR3 length: 17 amino acids. The CDR3: CASSAGTGGRDPDTQYF. In DNA form, the CDR3 reads TGTGCCAGCAGCGCGGGAACTGGGGGGCGGGACCCAGATACGCAGTACTTC.

The rearrangement uses TRBV6-1 and TRBJ2-1; 10 nucleotides agree with TRBD1. J lost 13 bases, V lost 11 bases, and 23 bases had no gene match. The CDR3 has 16 amino acids. CDR1 and CDR2 (germline): MNHNS, SASEGT. CDR3: CASQTRDRGERATQFF. The CDR3 region has the DNA TGTGCCTCCCAAACGCGGGACAGGGGAGAAAGAGCGACCCAGTTCTTC.

This clonotype was counted between two and nine times. This chain connects TRBV6-1 to TRBJ2-1; no clear D gene. The J call may not be correct, given that the DNA end is closer to TRBJ2-7. The CDR3 runs to 17 residues. Looked up from germline, CDR1 is MNHNS and CDR2 is SASEGT. DNA for the CDR3: TGTGCCAGCAGTGAAGACCCCAGTTCTTCCTATCCCCGCGAGCAGTACTTC. As protein: CASSEDPSSSYPREQYF.

CDR3 coding DNA: TGTGCCAGCAGGCGATGGACAGGGAACACCGAGAAGCAGTTTTTT. Its protein is CASRRWTGNTEKQFF. The gene calls are TRBV6-1 and TRBJ2-2; 8 positions agree with TRBD1. V was pared by 6 bases and J by 16 bases, with 19 bases of the junction left unmatched. Germline V gene sequence: CDR1 MNHNS, CDR2 SASEGT. The CDR3 has 15 residues.

Comments on this clonotype: At one of its ends the junction is not consistent with the germline gene, which may arise from a read error. The rearrangement uses TRBV6-1 and TRBJ2-3, with a possible D match to TRBD2 (8 bases). Germline CDR1 and CDR2: MNHNS and SASEGT. CDR3 length: 18 amino acids. The chain's CDR3 is CAGSEAGLGGAGTDTQYF. DNA of the CDR3: TGTGCCGGCAGTGAAGCGGGACTAGGGGGCGCTGGCACAGATACCCAGTATTTC.

Comments on this clonotype: The junction and the germline gene differ at one end; a read error may be behind it. The chain links TRBV27 to TRBJ2-5, with D perhaps matching TRBD1 (7 bases). The CDR3 loop spans 15 amino acids. Germline V gene data show CDR1 as MNHEY and CDR2 as SMNVEV (reference sequence). CDR3: CARGQGGRDAETQYF. As DNA, the CDR3 is TGTGCCAGGGGTCAGGGGGGCCGGGACGCAGAGACGCAGTACTTC.

This clonotype was observed at least ten times. This may come from a read error, since a much larger clone is one base off. The gene calls are TRBV6-1 and TRBJ2-1, with D tentatively TRBD1 (6 bases). V was clipped by 4 bases and J by 10 bases, with 14 bases between them. Germline assignment: CDR1 MNHNS and CDR2 SASEGT. The CDR3 runs to 13 residues. CDR3: CASSGQGQVEQFF. In DNA, the CDR3 is TGTGCCAGCAGTGGTCAGGGGCAGGTCGAGCAGTTCTTC.

The CDR3 DNA reads as TGTGCCAGCAGCTCGGGACTAGCGGGCCTCATCGGGGAGACCCAGTACTTC. This sequence encodes CASSSGLAGLIGETQYF. The chain employs TRBV7-8 and TRBJ2-5; 12 bases are a match to TRBD2. Germline values: CDR1 SGHVS, CDR2 FQNEAQ. Losses at the gene ends were 4 bases for V and 5 bases for J; bases not matched to a gene: 11. CDR3 size: 17 residues.

The J gene is TRBJ2-1, the V gene TRBV7-8; TRBD2 is a possible D gene (6 bases). The J call may be incorrect, as the DNA end agrees better with TRBJ2-5. CDR1 is SGHVS and CDR2 is FQNEAQ in the germline V gene. This CDR3 has 15 residues. The CDR3 nucleotides are TGTGCCAGCAGCTTAGAACTAGCACCCGAAGAGACCCAGTACTTC. Translated, it gives CASSLELAPEETQYF.

The chain uses TRBV27 and TRBJ2-3; possible D gene TRBD2, 5 bases. The DNA end favors TRBJ2-7, so the J call may be wrong. CDR3 size: 13 residues. From germline, CDR1 is MNHEY and CDR2 SMNVEV (reference sequence). For the CDR3, the DNA is TGTGCCAGGGCCCCGACTACCAAAAACACGCAGTACTTC. Translated: CARAPTTKNTQYF.

Points on this clonotype: The junction shows a germline mismatch at one end, possibly a read error. This rearrangement joins TRBV6-1 to TRBJ2-3; 12 bases agree with TRBD2. Germline V lookup: CDR1 MNHNS, CDR2 SASEGT. The CDR3 runs to 15 residues. CDR3 sequence (DNA): TGTGCCAGCAGCGGACTAGCGGGAAGCACCGAGAAGCAGTTTTTT. As protein: CASSGLAGSTEKQFF.

The chain is built from TRBV6-1 and TRBJ2-1; 8 positions agree with TRBD2. This CDR3 has 15 amino acids. The trim removed 8 bases at V and 1 base at J, leaving 7 bases unmatched. From germline, CDR1 is MNHNS and CDR2 SASEGT. In nucleotides, the CDR3 is TGTGCCAGCGGGGAGTCTAGCGGGTCCTACAATGAGCAGTTCTTC. The encoded protein is CASGESSGSYNEQFF.

The rearrangement joins TRBV11-3 to TRBJ2-4, with D uncertain. This CDR3 spans 13 amino acids. In germline, CDR1 is SGHNT, CDR2 YENEEA. CDR3 amino acids: CVTRLGAKNTQYF. The CDR3 DNA reads TGTGTCACGAGGCTCGGAGCCAAAAACACGCAGTACTTC.

This clonotype was seen only a few times. J is TRBJ2-4 and V is TRBV20-1, with D tentatively TRBD1 or TRBD2 (5 bases each). V shed 2 bases and J shed 13 bases, with 15 bases lying between them. Germline V lookup: CDR1 DFQATT, CDR2 SNEGSKA (reference sequence). This CDR3 region has 12 residues. In DNA form, the CDR3 reads TGCAGTGCTAGACGGGGTGGGGGAGTACAGTACTTC. Translated, it gives CSARRGGGVQYF.

This chain uses TRBV27 with TRBJ2-5, with 7 bases identical to TRBD2. V was pared by 4 bases and J by 1 base, with 9 bases of the junction left unmatched. Germline V lookup: CDR1 MNHEY, CDR2 SMNVEV (reference sequence). CDR3 size: 16 residues. CDR3 sequence: CASSSAGSGVQETQYF. The CDR3 bases are TGTGCCAGCAGTTCCGCCGGGAGCGGGGTCCAAGAGACCCAGTACTTC.